Below, 21 T cell receptor beta chains from the same sample are listed, as sequenced in a study of T cell repertoires in cytomegalovirus infection. TCRdb re-analysed the reads in MiXCR, keeping a single row per CDR3 protein. This sample has some 700,000 distinct CDR3 sequences, with less than 40% found just once. Sequencing used PBMCs. The receptors stem from a human donor in good health (CMV status not recorded). Some clones in this sample may be carry-over from other donors' samples.

The chain is built from TRBV24-1 and TRBJ1-1; D gene uncertain. CDR3 length: 17 amino acids. Germline CDR1 reads KGHDR; CDR2 reads SFDVKD. Deletions cut 3 bases from V and 10 bases from J, with 26 bases between. CDR3 sequence reads: CATSDETVRTLPTGAFF. In DNA form, the CDR3 reads TGTGCCACCAGTGATGAAACTGTTCGTACCCTGCCTACGGGAGCTTTCTTT.

This clonotype was seen more than once but under ten times. An end of the junction does not agree with germline; a read error may underlie this. The chain links TRBV11-1 to TRBJ1-1; D not resolved. Germline CDR1 reads SGHAT; CDR2 reads FQDESV (reference sequence). The CDR3 covers 14 residues. CDR3 protein: CASSLARENTEAFF. The DNA of the CDR3 is TGCGCCAGCAGCTTGGCCAGAGAAAACACTGAAGCTTTCTTT.

The chain joins TRBV4-2 to TRBJ2-4; D is uncertain. The CDR3 is 15 residues long. V lost 0 bases to trimming and J lost 0 bases, with 6 bases between them. Germline values: CDR1 LGHNA, CDR2 YNFKEQ. The CDR3 sequence: CASSQEPLAKNIQYF. CDR3 coding DNA: TGTGCCAGCAGCCAAGAGCCACTAGCCAAAAACATTCAGTACTTC.

The rearrangement uses TRBV20-1 and TRBJ2-3, with TRBD1 identical over 8 bases. Germline CDR1 DFQATT, CDR2 SNEGSKA (reference sequence). V trimming: 0 bases; J trimming: 5 bases; junction bases outside the gene matches: 10. The CDR3 has 16 residues. CDR3 protein: CSARDKDREWVDTQYF. The CDR3 DNA sequence: TGCAGTGCTAGAGATAAGGACAGGGAGTGGGTAGATACGCAGTATTTT.

This clonotype was detected many times. The chain links TRBV7-8 to TRBJ2-3, with D hard to call. Germline values: CDR1 SGHVS, CDR2 FQNEAQ. Trimming shortened V by 4 bases and J by 1 base, and 12 bases separated the two germline ends. The CDR3 is made up of 15 amino acids. CDR3 protein: CASSSWGYGTDTQYF. In DNA, the CDR3 is TGTGCCAGCAGCTCATGGGGTTACGGCACAGATACGCAGTATTTT.

This clonotype was detected only a few times. This rearrangement joins TRBV19 to TRBJ1-1; D is undetermined. With 1 base removed from V and 7 bases from J, the gap between germline ends came to 16 bases. CDR1 and CDR2 from the germline V gene are LNHDA and SQIVND (reference sequence). This CDR3 comprises 15 residues. The CDR3 nucleotides read TGTGCCAGTAGTATAGGGACGGTGGGAAGGATTGAAGCTTTCTTT. The encoded protein is CASSIGTVGRIEAFF.

This clonotype is a singleton in its sample. V usage is TRBV10-3 and J usage is TRBJ2-6; tentative D call: TRBD2 (6 bases). CDR1 ENHRY and CDR2 SYGVKD come from the germline V gene. The CDR3 spans 17 residues. Trimming cost V 1 base and J 2 bases, with 12 bases left between them. CDR3 region: CAISEFWRGAGANVLTF. The CDR3 DNA sequence: TGTGCCATCAGTGAGTTCTGGAGGGGCGCTGGGGCCAACGTCCTGACTTTC.

V and J are TRBV28 and TRBJ2-7, with 7 bases lining up with TRBD1. Germline V gene sequence: CDR1 MDHEN, CDR2 SYDVKM. The CDR3 has 14 residues. With V trimmed by 6 bases and J by 3 bases, 8 bases remained unmatched. Written as DNA, the CDR3 is TGTGCCAGCAGCGTGGTAGGGGGCCTCTACGAGCAGTACTTC. It yields the protein CASSVVGGLYEQYF.

This clonotype has a handful of counts. V usage is TRBV6-1 and J usage is TRBJ1-6; 7 bases fit TRBD1. V lost 5 bases, J lost 2 bases, and 9 bases stayed unmatched. The CDR3 totals 17 residues. From germline, CDR1 is MNHNS and CDR2 SASEGT. DNA of the CDR3: TGTGCCAGCAGTTTGAGCGACAGGGTTGCCTATAATTCACCCCTCCACTTT. Amino acids: CASSLSDRVAYNSPLHF.

This clonotype was detected a few times. The chain joins TRBV6-5 to TRBJ1-1; no firm D call. CDR1 and CDR2 (germline): MNHEY, SVGAGI. There are 15 residues in the CDR3. The germline V and J ends were trimmed by 0 bases and 0 bases, with 8 bases remaining between them. Here the CDR3 DNA reads TGTGCCAGCAGTTACTCTCAGAATTTGAACACTGAAGCTTTCTTT. Protein product: CASSYSQNLNTEAFF.

The chain's CDR3 is CSVASSGSLKKETQYF. CDR3 sequence (DNA): TGCAGCGTCGCCTCTAGCGGGAGTTTAAAAAAAGAGACCCAGTACTTC. The V call is TRBV29-1, the J call TRBJ2-5, with 10 bases lining up with TRBD2. The trim removed 6 bases at V and 3 bases at J, leaving 13 bases unmatched. This CDR3 has 16 residues. Germline CDR1 SQVTM, CDR2 ANQGSEA.

The rearrangement uses TRBV28 and TRBJ2-7; tentatively, D is TRBD1 (6 bases). Trimming removed 3 bases from V and 4 bases from J, with 13 bases in between. This CDR3 is 14 amino acids long. Germline V gene data show CDR1 as MDHEN and CDR2 as SYDVKM. The DNA of the CDR3 is TGTGCCAGCAGTTTGGGGGACACCATATACGAGCAGTACTTC. Its translation: CASSLGDTIYEQYF. Variable domain in full (rest from reference TRBV28 and TRBJ2-7): DVKVTQSSRYLVKRTGEKVFLECVQDMDHENMFWYRQDPGLGLRLIYFSYDVKMKEKGDIPEGYSVSREKKERFSLILESASTNQTSMYLCASSLGDTIYEQYFGPGTRLTVT.

About this clonotype itself: At one end, the junction sequence differs from germline, possibly due to a read error. This sequence joins TRBV30 and TRBJ2-5, with a weak D call TRBD2 (5 bases). Germline loops: CDR1 GTSNPN, CDR2 SVGIG (reference sequence). This CDR3 comprises 14 residues. The CDR3 is CAWSDGSWGETRYF. CDR3 DNA sequence: TGTGCCTGGAGTGATGGGTCCTGGGGAGAGACCCGGTACTTC. Full variable domain (missing parts from reference TRBV30 and TRBJ2-5): SQTIHQWPATLVQPVGSPLSLECTVEGTSNPNLYWYRQAAGRGLQLLFYSVGIGQISSEVPQNLSASRPQDRQFILSSKKLLLSDSGFYLCAWSDGSWGETRYFGPGTRLLVL.

This sequence joins TRBV12-3 or TRBV12-4 and TRBJ1-1; TRBD1 might be the D (6 bases). Trimming pared 5 bases from V and 4 bases from J, leaving 23 bases between. This CDR3 contains 17 residues. Written as DNA, the CDR3 is TGTGCCAGCAGTAACAACGGGGGGGCGGTATGGGGCACTGAAGCTTTCTTT. This encodes CASSNNGGAVWGTEAFF.

V is TRBV7-3 and J is TRBJ2-3, with D hard to call. Germline CDR1 and CDR2: SGHTA and FQGTGA. The CDR3 is made up of 20 amino acids. V gave up 1 base and J gave up 1 base, with 24 bases separating them. The DNA of the CDR3 is TGTGCCAGCAGCTTAATCGCTCCGATAGCCGGCCCCCGGGGCACAGATACGCAGTATTTT. Amino acid sequence: CASSLIAPIAGPRGTDTQYF. The whole variable domain, remainder taken from reference TRBV7-3 and TRBJ2-3, is GAGVSQTPSNKVTEKGKYVELRCDPISGHTALYWYRQSLGQGPEFLIYFQGTGAADDSGLPNDRFFAVRPEGSVSTLKIQRTERGDSAVYLCASSLIAPIAGPRGTDTQYFGPGTRLTVL.

This CDR3 reads CASSFLSVPGPAFF. CDR3 in DNA: TGTGCCAGCAGTTTTTTATCGGTCCCGGGACCCGCTTTCTTT. The chain recombines TRBV28 with TRBJ1-1; maybe TRBD1 (5 bases). V was cut by 3 bases and J by 11 bases, with 19 bases left in between. Germline values: CDR1 MDHEN, CDR2 SYDVKM. The CDR3 spans 14 residues.

The chain has TRBV6-5 and TRBJ1-2, with D possibly matching TRBD1 (5 bases). The V gene lost 4 bases and the J gene lost 3 bases, with 12 bases spanning the gap. The CDR3 has 14 amino acids. Germline CDR1 MNHEY, CDR2 SVGAGI. The CDR3 loop reads CASSFILGDYGYTF. Here the CDR3 DNA reads TGTGCCAGCAGTTTCATCCTAGGGGACTATGGCTACACCTTC.

This clonotype was detected many times. The chain links TRBV4-1 to TRBJ2-3; no firm D call. The CDR3 loop spans 16 amino acids. The germline V gene has CDR1 MGHRA and CDR2 YSYEKL. V was cut by 4 bases and J by 4 bases, with 18 bases left in between. The CDR3 bases are TGCGCCAGCAGCCGAGAGGTGGGCAAAGCCGCAGATACGCAGTATTTT. Protein sequence: CASSREVGKAADTQYF.

The chain recombines TRBV29-1 with TRBJ2-1; 14 bases are a match to TRBD2. With 6 bases clipped from V and 9 bases from J, the junction kept 7 bases outside the gene matches. The CDR3 spans 14 residues. Per germline, CDR1 SQVTM and CDR2 ANQGSEA. For the CDR3, the DNA is TGCAGCGTAACCGGGACTAGCGGGAGCGGTGAGCAGTTCTTC. Translated: CSVTGTSGSGEQFF.

V usage is TRBV28 and J usage is TRBJ1-2; weak D call: TRBD1 (5 bases). The CDR3 consists of 16 residues. Per germline, CDR1 MDHEN and CDR2 SYDVKM. Trimming took 6 bases from V and 4 from J, leaving 21 bases between them. This CDR3 reads CASSLWGVDRFYGYTF. CDR3 DNA sequence: TGTGCCAGCAGCCTTTGGGGGGTCGACCGTTTCTATGGCTACACCTTC.

This clonotype came up many times. The chain combines TRBV7-6 with TRBJ1-1; the D gene is possibly TRBD1 (6 bases). With 5 bases removed from V and 0 bases from J, the gap between germline ends came to 13 bases. CDR3 size: 15 residues. Germline V gives CDR1 SGHVS, CDR2 FNYEAQ. DNA of the CDR3: TGTGCCAGCAGCCCCTGGGACAAGGTGAACACTGAAGCTTTCTTT. It specifies CASSPWDKVNTEAFF.